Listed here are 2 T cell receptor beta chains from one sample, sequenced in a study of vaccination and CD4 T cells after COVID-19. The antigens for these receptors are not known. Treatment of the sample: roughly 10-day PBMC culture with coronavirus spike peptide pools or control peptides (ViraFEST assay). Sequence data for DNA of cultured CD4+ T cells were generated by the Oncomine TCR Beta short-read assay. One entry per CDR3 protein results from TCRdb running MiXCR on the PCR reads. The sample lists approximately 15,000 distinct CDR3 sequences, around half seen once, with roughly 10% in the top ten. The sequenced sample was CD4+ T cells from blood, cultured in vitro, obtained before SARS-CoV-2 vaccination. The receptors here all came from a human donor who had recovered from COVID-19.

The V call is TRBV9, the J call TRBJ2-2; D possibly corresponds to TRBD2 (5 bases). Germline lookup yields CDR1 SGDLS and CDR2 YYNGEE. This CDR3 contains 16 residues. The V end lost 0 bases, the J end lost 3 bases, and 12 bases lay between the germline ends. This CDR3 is CASSVGLAEYTGELFF. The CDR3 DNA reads TGTGCCAGCAGCGTAGGTCTAGCCGAGTACACCGGGGAGCTGTTTTTT.

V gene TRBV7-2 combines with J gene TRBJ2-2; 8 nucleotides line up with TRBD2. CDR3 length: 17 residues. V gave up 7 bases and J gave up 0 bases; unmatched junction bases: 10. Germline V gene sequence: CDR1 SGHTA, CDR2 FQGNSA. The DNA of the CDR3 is TGTGCCAGCACCCTCCCAGCGGGAGCCCCGAACACCGGGGAGCTGTTTTTT. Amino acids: CASTLPAGAPNTGELFF.